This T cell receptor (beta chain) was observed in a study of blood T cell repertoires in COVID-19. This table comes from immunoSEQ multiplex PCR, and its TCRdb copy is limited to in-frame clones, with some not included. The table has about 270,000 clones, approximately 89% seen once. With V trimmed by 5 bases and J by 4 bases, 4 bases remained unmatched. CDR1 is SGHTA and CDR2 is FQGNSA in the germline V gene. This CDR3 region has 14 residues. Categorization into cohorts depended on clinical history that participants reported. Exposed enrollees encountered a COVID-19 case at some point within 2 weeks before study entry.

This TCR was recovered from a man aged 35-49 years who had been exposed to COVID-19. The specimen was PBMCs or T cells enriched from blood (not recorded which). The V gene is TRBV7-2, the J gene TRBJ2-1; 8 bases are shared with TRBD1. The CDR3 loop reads CASSADRVYNEQFF. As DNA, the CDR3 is TGTGCCAGCAGCGCGGACAGGGTATACAATGAGCAGTTCTTC. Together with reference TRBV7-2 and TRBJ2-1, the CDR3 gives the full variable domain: GAGVSQSPSNKVTEKGKDVELRCDPISGHTALYWYRQSLGQGLEFLIYFQGNSAPDKSGLPSDRFSAERTGGSVSTLTIQRTQQEDSAVYLCASSADRVYNEQFFGPGTRLTVL.